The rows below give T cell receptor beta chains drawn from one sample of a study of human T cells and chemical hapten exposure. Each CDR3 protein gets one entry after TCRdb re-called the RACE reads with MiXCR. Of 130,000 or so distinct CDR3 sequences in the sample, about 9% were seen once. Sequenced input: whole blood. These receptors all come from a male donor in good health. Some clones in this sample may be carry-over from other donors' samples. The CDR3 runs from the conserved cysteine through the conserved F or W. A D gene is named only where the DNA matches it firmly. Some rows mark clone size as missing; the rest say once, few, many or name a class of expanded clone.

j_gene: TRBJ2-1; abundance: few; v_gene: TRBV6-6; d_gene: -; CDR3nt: TGTGCCAGCAGTTACTTAGCGGCCCTACACAATGAGCAGTTCTTC; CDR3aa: CASSYLAALHNEQFF
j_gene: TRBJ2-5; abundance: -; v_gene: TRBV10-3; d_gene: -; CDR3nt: TGTGCCATCAGAGGTGGAGGGGAGGCCCAAGAGACCCAGTACTTC; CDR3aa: CAIRGGGEAQETQYF
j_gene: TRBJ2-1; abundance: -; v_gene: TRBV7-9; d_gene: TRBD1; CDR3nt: TGTGCCAGCAGCTTAGGAGGGCGAGCCGGGACAGGGGGTTTCGATGAGCAGTTCTTC; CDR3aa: CASSLGGRAGTGGFDEQFF
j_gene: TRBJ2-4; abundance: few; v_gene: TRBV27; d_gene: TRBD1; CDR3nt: TGTGCCAGCAAAGGGGGCGTCAAAAACATTCAGTACTTC; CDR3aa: CASKGGVKNIQYF
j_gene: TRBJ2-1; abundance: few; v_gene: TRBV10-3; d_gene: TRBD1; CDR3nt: TGTGCCATCAAGGGACAGAGCTCCTACAATGAGCAGTTCTTC; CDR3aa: CAIKGQSSYNEQFF
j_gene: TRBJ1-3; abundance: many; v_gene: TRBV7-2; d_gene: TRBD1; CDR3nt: TGTGCCAGCAGCTTAACGTCCGGGACAGGGGGAAACACCATATATTTT; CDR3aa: CASSLTSGTGGNTIYF
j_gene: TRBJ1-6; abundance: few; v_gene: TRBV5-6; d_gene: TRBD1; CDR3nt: TGTGCCAGCAGCCTACCAGGGGGCACTTCACCCCTCCACTTT; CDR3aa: CASSLPGGTSPLHF
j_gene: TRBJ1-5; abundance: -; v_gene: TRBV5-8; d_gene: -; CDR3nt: TGTGCCAGCAGCTTGTACAGGGTGAGTCAGCCCCAGCATTTT; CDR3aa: CASSLYRVSQPQHF
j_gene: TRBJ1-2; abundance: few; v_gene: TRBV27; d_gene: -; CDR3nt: TGTGCCAGCAGTTACAGGGAGGAGGGAGGCTACACCTTC; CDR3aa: CASSYREEGGYTF
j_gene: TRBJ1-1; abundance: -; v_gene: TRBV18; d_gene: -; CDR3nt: TGTGCCAGCTCACCCCTCGGGCCACCCGGGGACACTGAAGCTTTCTTT; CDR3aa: CASSPLGPPGDTEAFF
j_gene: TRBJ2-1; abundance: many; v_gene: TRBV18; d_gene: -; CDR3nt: TGTGCCAGCTCATCCCCCCCATTCCATGAGCAGTTCTTC; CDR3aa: CASSSPPFHEQFF
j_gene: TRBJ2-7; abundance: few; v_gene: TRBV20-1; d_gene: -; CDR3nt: TGCAGTGCTAGAGTCCGACAGGGAGGTGCCTACGAGCAGTACTTC; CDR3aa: CSARVRQGGAYEQYF
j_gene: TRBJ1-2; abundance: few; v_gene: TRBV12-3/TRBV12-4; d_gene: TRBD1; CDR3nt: TGTGCCAGCAGAGAGACGGGACAGGGGACCTATGGCTACACCTTC; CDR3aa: CASRETGQGTYGYTF
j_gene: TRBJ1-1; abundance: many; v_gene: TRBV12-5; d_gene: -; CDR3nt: TGTGCTAGTGGTTTGGGGGCAGGCACTGAAGCTTTCTTT; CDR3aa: CASGLGAGTEAFF
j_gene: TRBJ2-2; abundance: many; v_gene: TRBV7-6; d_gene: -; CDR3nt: TGTGCCAGCAGCTCAGCCGAGGGTCCCGGGGAGCTGTTTTTT; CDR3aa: CASSSAEGPGELFF
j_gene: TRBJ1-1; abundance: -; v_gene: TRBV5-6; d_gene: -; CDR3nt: TGTGCCAGCAGCTCGACAGACACTGAAGCTTTCTTT; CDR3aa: CASSSTDTEAFF
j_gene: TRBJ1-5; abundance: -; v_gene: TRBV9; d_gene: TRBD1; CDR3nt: TGTGCCAGCAGCGTGACAGGGGGACCCAATCAGCTCCAGCATTTT; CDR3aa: CASSVTGGPNQLQHF
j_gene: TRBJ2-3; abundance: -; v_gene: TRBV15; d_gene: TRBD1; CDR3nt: TGTGCCACCAAGACAGGGCCCACAGATACGCAGTATTTT; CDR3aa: CATKTGPTDTQYF
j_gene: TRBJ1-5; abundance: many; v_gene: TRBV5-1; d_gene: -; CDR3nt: TGCGCCAGCAGCTTTGGTGAGAATCAGCCCCAGCATTTT; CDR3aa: CASSFGENQPQHF
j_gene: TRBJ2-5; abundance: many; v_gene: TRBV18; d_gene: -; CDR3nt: TGTGCCAGCTCCCGAAACCGCGCGGGGGCCCAAGAGACCCAGTACTTC; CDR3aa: CASSRNRAGAQETQYF
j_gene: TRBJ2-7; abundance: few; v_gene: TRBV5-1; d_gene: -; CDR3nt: TGCGCCAGCAGCCCCGGGACGCTTGACGAGCAGTACTTC; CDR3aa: CASSPGTLDEQYF
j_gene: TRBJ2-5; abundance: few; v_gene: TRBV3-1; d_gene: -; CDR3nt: TGTGCCAGCAGCCCCCTACGGACAGACCAAGAGACCCAGTACTTC; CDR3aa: CASSPLRTDQETQYF
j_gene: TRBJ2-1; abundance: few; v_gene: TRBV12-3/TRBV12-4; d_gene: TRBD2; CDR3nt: TGTGCCAGCAGTCAACTAGCGGGAGTCCGGAATGAGCAGTTCTTC; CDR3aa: CASSQLAGVRNEQFF
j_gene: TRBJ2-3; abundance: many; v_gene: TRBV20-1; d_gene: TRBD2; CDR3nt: TGCAGTGCTAGTGGGGGAGGACTAGCGGGAGTCACAGATACGCAGTATTTT; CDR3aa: CSASGGGLAGVTDTQYF
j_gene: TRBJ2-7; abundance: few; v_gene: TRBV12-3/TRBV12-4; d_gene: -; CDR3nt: TGTGCCAGCAGCCCCTGGGGGCGGGTCTCCTACGAGCAGTACTTC; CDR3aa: CASSPWGRVSYEQYF
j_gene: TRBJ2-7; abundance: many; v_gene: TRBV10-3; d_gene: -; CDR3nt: TGTGCCATCAGAGGGGAGGGGGACGAGCAGTACTTC; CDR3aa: CAIRGEGDEQYF
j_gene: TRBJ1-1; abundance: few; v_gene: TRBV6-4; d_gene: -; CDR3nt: TGTGCCAGCAGCGAACAGGCGAACACTGAAGCTTTCTTT; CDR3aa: CASSEQANTEAFF
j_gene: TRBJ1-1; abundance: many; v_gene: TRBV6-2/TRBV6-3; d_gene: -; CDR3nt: TGTGCCAGCAGTTACTCGATAGGAGGAGGAACTCATGAAGCTTTCTTT; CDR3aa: CASSYSIGGGTHEAFF
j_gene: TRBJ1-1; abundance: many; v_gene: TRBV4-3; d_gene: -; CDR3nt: TGCGCCAGCAGCCAAGCCCAGGCGGGAACCGGAGCTTTCTTT; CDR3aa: CASSQAQAGTGAFF
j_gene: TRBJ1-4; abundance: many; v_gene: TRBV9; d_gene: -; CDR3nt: TGTGCCAGCTCACAGCGCGGGGGCGCCGATGAAAAACTGTTTTTT; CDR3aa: CASSQRGGADEKLFF
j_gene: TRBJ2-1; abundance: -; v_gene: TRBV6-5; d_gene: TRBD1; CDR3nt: TGTGCCAGCAGTTACTCGACAGGGGGAAGTGATGAGCAGTTCTTC; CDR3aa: CASSYSTGGSDEQFF
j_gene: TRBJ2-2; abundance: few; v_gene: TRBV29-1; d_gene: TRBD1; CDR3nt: TGCAGCGTTGACTCGCAGGGGGACACCGGGGAGCTGTTTTTT; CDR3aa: CSVDSQGDTGELFF
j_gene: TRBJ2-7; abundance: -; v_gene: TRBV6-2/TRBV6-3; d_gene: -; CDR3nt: TGTGCCAGCAGTTACCCCAGGGACATCCGGAGGGTGCAGTACTTC; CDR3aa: CASSYPRDIRRVQYF
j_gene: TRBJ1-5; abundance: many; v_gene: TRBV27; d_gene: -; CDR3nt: TGTGCCAGCGGCAGGAGTAGCAATCAGCCCCAGCATTTT; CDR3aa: CASGRSSNQPQHF
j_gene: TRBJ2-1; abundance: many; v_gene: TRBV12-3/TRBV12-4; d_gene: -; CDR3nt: TGTGCCAGCAGTTTCGGGGACTACAATGAGCAGTTCTTC; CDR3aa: CASSFGDYNEQFF
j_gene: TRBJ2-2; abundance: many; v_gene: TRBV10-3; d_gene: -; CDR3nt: TGTGCCATCAGTGGGGGCCGGGAGCTGTTTTTT; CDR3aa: CAISGGRELFF
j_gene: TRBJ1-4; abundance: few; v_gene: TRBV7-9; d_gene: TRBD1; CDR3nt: TGTGCCAGCAGCCAACAGGGGTCTCGTGAAAAACTGTTTTTT; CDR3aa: CASSQQGSREKLFF
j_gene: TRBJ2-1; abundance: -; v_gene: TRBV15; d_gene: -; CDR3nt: TGTGCCACCAGCAGTGGTTGGGGGCTGAAAGATGAGCAGTTCTTC; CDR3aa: CATSSGWGLKDEQFF
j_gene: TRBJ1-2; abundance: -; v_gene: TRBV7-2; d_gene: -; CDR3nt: TGTGCCAGCAGTCAAGGGGGAACCGTAAACTATGGCTACACCTTC; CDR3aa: CASSQGGTVNYGYTF
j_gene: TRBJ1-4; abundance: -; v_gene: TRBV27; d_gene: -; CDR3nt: TGTGCCAGCCGGCCGGTGCCAGGGGCATTTGAAAAACTGTTTTTT; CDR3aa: CASRPVPGAFEKLFF
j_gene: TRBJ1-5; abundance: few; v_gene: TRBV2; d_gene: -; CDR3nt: TGTGCCAGCAGTGAAGTTGGGCACTACAATCAGCCCCAGCATTTT; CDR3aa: CASSEVGHYNQPQHF
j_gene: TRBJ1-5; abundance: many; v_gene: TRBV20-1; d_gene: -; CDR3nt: TGCAGTGCTAGAAAGGCAGGTAGTGATCAGCCCCAGCATTTT; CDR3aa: CSARKAGSDQPQHF
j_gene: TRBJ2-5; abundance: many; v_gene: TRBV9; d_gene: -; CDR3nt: TGTGCCAGCAGCGTAGCCGGGACCGAAGAGACCCAGTACTTC; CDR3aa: CASSVAGTEETQYF
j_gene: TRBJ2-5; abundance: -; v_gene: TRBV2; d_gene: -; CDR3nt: TGTGCCAGCACCCGGGGTGAGACCCAGTACTTC; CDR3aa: CASTRGETQYF